The rows below give T cell receptor beta chains drawn from one sample of a study of response to subunit inactivated influenza vaccine. One entry per CDR3 protein, called by TCRdb with MiXCR from the RT-PCR reads. The table records 600,000 to 700,000 distinct CDR3 sequences, 12% to 15% of them present only once. This specimen was PBMCs from blood, taken approximately 15 days before vaccination. These receptors all stem from a man between 50 and 59 years old who received an inactivated influenza vaccine. Each CDR3 is given with its conserved first and last residue. Fields, in order: J gene, V gene, D gene, clone size, CDR3 protein, CDR3 DNA. The D gene is left open where the match is weak. Clone size, where shown, is once, few, many, or a class for clones that have expanded.

J: TRBJ1-4
V: TRBV7-9
D: -
size: few
CDR3: CASSLVEGSEKLFF
DNA: TGTGCCAGCAGCTTAGTAGAGGGGAGTGAAAAACTGTTTTTT

J: TRBJ2-5
V: TRBV30
D: TRBD2
size: -
CDR3: CAWSLGLAAKWTQYF
DNA: TGTGCCTGGAGTCTAGGACTAGCGGCAAAGTGGACCCAGTACTTC

J: TRBJ2-5
V: TRBV29-1
D: TRBD2
size: many
CDR3: CSVASGLAGVPWYQETQYF
DNA: TGCAGCGTTGCCTCTGGACTAGCGGGAGTCCCCTGGTACCAAGAGACCCAGTACTTC

J: TRBJ1-1
V: TRBV7-9
D: -
size: few
CDR3: CASSDPFGGKGTEAFF
DNA: TGTGCCAGCAGCGATCCCTTCGGGGGTAAAGGCACTGAAGCTTTCTTT

J: TRBJ1-2
V: TRBV30
D: -
size: few
CDR3: CASGWNGYTF
DNA: TGTGCCTCAGGGTGGAATGGCTACACCTTC

J: TRBJ2-7
V: TRBV12-3/TRBV12-4
D: -
size: many
CDR3: CASSGPSSYEQYF
DNA: TGTGCCAGCAGTGGACCTAGCTCCTACGAGCAGTACTTC

J: TRBJ2-3
V: TRBV5-1
D: -
size: -
CDR3: CASSDGLSITADTQYF
DNA: TGCGCCAGCAGCGACGGACTATCCATTACCGCAGATACGCAGTATTTT

J: TRBJ1-4
V: TRBV2
D: TRBD1
size: few
CDR3: CASMTGYATNEKLFF
DNA: TGTGCCAGCATGACAGGGTATGCAACTAATGAAAAACTGTTTTTT

J: TRBJ1-2
V: TRBV20-1
D: -
size: few
CDR3: CSAKRDGTNYGYTF
DNA: TGCAGTGCTAAGAGGGACGGAACTAACTATGGCTACACCTTC

J: TRBJ2-7
V: TRBV28
D: -
size: -
CDR3: CASSLVVAAAEQYF
DNA: TGTGCCAGCAGTTTGGTAGTGGCCGCTGCCGAGCAGTACTTC

J: TRBJ2-3
V: TRBV28
D: TRBD1
size: few
CDR3: CASKRQGKGTDTQYF
DNA: TGTGCCAGCAAAAGACAGGGTAAAGGCACAGATACGCAGTATTTT

J: TRBJ2-1
V: TRBV15
D: -
size: few
CDR3: CASGRAGDSYNEQFF
DNA: TGTGCCTCCGGACGGGCAGGAGACAGCTACAATGAGCAGTTCTTC

J: TRBJ2-3
V: TRBV3-1
D: -
size: -
CDR3: CASSPTGGYTDTQYF
DNA: TGTGCCAGCAGCCCGACGGGGGGCTACACAGATACGCAGTATTTT

J: TRBJ1-1
V: TRBV10-3
D: -
size: -
CDR3: CASSGRGAEAFF
DNA: TGTGCCAGTTCGGGGAGGGGCGCTGAAGCTTTCTTT

J: TRBJ2-1
V: TRBV5-1
D: TRBD1
size: many
CDR3: CASSLTGQGGYNEQFF
DNA: TGCGCCAGCAGCTTGACGGGACAGGGAGGGTACAATGAGCAGTTCTTC

J: TRBJ2-5
V: TRBV27
D: TRBD2
size: -
CDR3: CASSLSPRGRAQETQYF
DNA: TGTGCCAGCAGTTTATCCCCTCGGGGGAGGGCCCAAGAGACCCAGTACTTC

J: TRBJ2-7
V: TRBV7-2
D: -
size: few
CDR3: CASSSLGAFYEQYF
DNA: TGTGCCAGCAGCTCCCTGGGGGCCTTCTACGAGCAGTACTTC

J: TRBJ2-7
V: TRBV27
D: -
size: many
CDR3: CASRDLRGEQYF
DNA: TGTGCCAGCCGGGACCTCCGGGGTGAGCAGTACTTC

J: TRBJ2-1
V: TRBV5-1
D: TRBD1
size: -
CDR3: CASSPWTGGHVPNEQFF
DNA: TGCGCCAGCAGCCCATGGACAGGGGGCCACGTACCAAATGAGCAGTTCTTC

J: TRBJ2-3
V: TRBV20-1
D: -
size: -
CDR3: CSARDGSSSTDTQYF
DNA: TGCAGTGCTAGAGATGGCAGTTCTAGCACAGATACGCAGTATTTT

J: TRBJ1-4
V: TRBV11-2
D: -
size: few
CDR3: CASSLDRGGLTNEKLFF
DNA: TGTGCCAGCAGCTTAGATCGGGGGGGCCTAACTAATGAAAAACTGTTTTTT

J: TRBJ2-7
V: TRBV29-1
D: -
size: few
CDR3: CSVGGGSGYEQYF
DNA: TGCAGCGTGGGGGGGGGCTCTGGCTACGAGCAGTACTTC

J: TRBJ2-5
V: TRBV20-1
D: TRBD2
size: -
CDR3: CSARRGTSVRETQYF
DNA: TGCAGTGCTAGACGAGGGACTAGCGTTCGCGAGACCCAGTACTTC

J: TRBJ2-5
V: TRBV27
D: TRBD2
size: -
CDR3: CASSSLAGGPSPETQYF
DNA: TGTGCCAGCAGTTCACTAGCGGGAGGGCCCTCGCCAGAGACCCAGTACTTC

J: TRBJ1-5
V: TRBV24-1
D: TRBD1
size: few
CDR3: CATSDPYHRGQPQHF
DNA: TGTGCCACCAGTGACCCATATCACAGGGGTCAGCCCCAGCATTTT

J: TRBJ2-3
V: TRBV10-3
D: -
size: few
CDR3: CAISGKGMSTDTQYF
DNA: TGTGCCATCAGTGGAAAGGGTATGTCCACAGATACGCAGTATTTT

J: TRBJ2-3
V: TRBV7-6
D: TRBD1
size: few
CDR3: CASSLAGQGIDTQYF
DNA: TGTGCCAGCAGCTTAGCAGGACAGGGGATAGATACGCAGTATTTT

J: TRBJ1-4
V: TRBV12-3/TRBV12-4
D: -
size: -
CDR3: CASSLGPGSFEKLFF
DNA: TGTGCCAGCAGTTTGGGTCCAGGGTCCTTTGAAAAACTGTTTTTT

J: TRBJ2-2
V: TRBV5-1
D: -
size: few
CDR3: CASSPYPAGELFF
DNA: TGCGCCAGCAGCCCCTACCCGGCCGGGGAGCTGTTTTTT

J: TRBJ2-1
V: TRBV10-1
D: -
size: -
CDR3: CASAARSYNEQFF
DNA: TGCGCCAGCGCGGCACGCTCCTACAATGAGCAGTTCTTC

J: TRBJ2-7
V: TRBV14
D: -
size: few
CDR3: CASSPRHQPVYEQYF
DNA: TGTGCCAGCAGCCCACGGCATCAACCCGTCTACGAGCAGTACTTC

J: TRBJ1-1
V: TRBV4-1
D: -
size: -
CDR3: CASSPSPTGMNTEAFF
DNA: TGCGCCAGCTCCCCATCCCCTACGGGCATGAACACTGAAGCTTTCTTT

J: TRBJ2-1
V: TRBV29-1
D: -
size: few
CDR3: CSVEDLGGTYNEQFF
DNA: TGCAGCGTTGAAGATCTCGGCGGGACCTACAATGAGCAGTTCTTC

J: TRBJ1-2
V: TRBV29-1
D: TRBD1
size: many
CDR3: CSVGDREDYGYTF
DNA: TGCAGCGTTGGGGACAGGGAGGACTATGGCTACACCTTC

J: TRBJ1-1
V: TRBV7-9
D: -
size: -
CDR3: CASSQSGPEAFF
DNA: TGTGCCAGCAGCCAGTCGGGTCCGGAAGCTTTCTTT

J: TRBJ2-5
V: TRBV24-1
D: -
size: -
CDR3: CATSRGSETQYF
DNA: TGTGCCACTTCACGGGGCTCAGAGACCCAGTACTTC

J: TRBJ2-1
V: TRBV2
D: -
size: -
CDR3: CASSAQPGGFF
DNA: TGTGCCAGCAGTGCACAGCCCGGGGGGTTCTTC

J: TRBJ2-1
V: TRBV7-8
D: TRBD2
size: -
CDR3: CASSPQLTPGLAYNEQFF
DNA: TGTGCCAGCAGCCCTCAGTTGACACCGGGACTAGCGTACAATGAGCAGTTCTTC

J: TRBJ1-1
V: TRBV6-2/TRBV6-3
D: -
size: many
CDR3: CASSYSDIGNTEAFF
DNA: TGTGCCAGCAGTTACTCGGACATCGGAAATACTGAAGCTTTCTTT

J: TRBJ2-1
V: TRBV6-2/TRBV6-3
D: -
size: -
CDR3: CASSYGGAAIEQFF
DNA: TGTGCCAGCAGTTACGGGGGGGCGGCGATTGAGCAGTTCTTC

J: TRBJ2-1
V: TRBV7-9
D: -
size: -
CDR3: CASSLVLQYNEQFF
DNA: TGTGCCAGCAGCTTAGTTTTACAGTACAATGAGCAGTTCTTC

J: TRBJ2-2
V: TRBV9
D: -
size: few
CDR3: CASSVRGFDTGELFF
DNA: TGTGCCAGCAGCGTACGGGGCTTCGACACCGGGGAGCTGTTTTTT

J: TRBJ2-3
V: TRBV10-3
D: TRBD2
size: -
CDR3: CAISSAGGSDTQYF
DNA: TGTGCCATCAGTTCCGCGGGGGGGTCAGATACGCAGTATTTT

J: TRBJ2-1
V: TRBV9
D: -
size: few
CDR3: CASSVEQGYNEQFF
DNA: TGTGCCAGCAGCGTAGAGCAGGGATACAATGAGCAGTTCTTC

J: TRBJ2-1
V: TRBV9
D: -
size: many
CDR3: CASSVGLRSYNEQFF
DNA: TGTGCCAGCAGCGTAGGGCTGCGCTCCTACAATGAGCAGTTCTTC

J: TRBJ2-1
V: TRBV7-8
D: TRBD1
size: few
CDR3: CASSFIRIPGTGDNEQFF
DNA: TGTGCCAGCAGCTTTATCAGAATCCCCGGGACAGGGGACAATGAGCAGTTCTTC

J: TRBJ1-3
V: TRBV20-1
D: -
size: -
CDR3: CSARVGNTIYF
DNA: TGCAGTGCTAGAGTTGGAAACACCATATATTTT

J: TRBJ2-1
V: TRBV18
D: -
size: -
CDR3: CPSSPLGGHNEQFF
DNA: TGTCCCAGCTCACCACTGGGGGGTCACAATGAGCAGTTCTTC

J: TRBJ2-3
V: TRBV29-1
D: -
size: -
CDR3: CSVGTAGSDTQYF
DNA: TGCAGCGTTGGAACAGCCGGTTCAGATACGCAGTATTTT

J: TRBJ2-2
V: TRBV12-3/TRBV12-4
D: -
size: -
CDR3: CASTLGWEKGGELFF
DNA: TGTGCCAGCACCCTGGGCTGGGAGAAGGGCGGGGAGCTGTTTTTT

J: TRBJ2-5
V: TRBV3-1
D: -
size: -
CDR3: CASSKGPRETQYF
DNA: TGTGCCAGCAGCAAAGGACCTAGAGAGACCCAGTACTTC

J: TRBJ2-7
V: TRBV28
D: -
size: -
CDR3: CASRLGSPSYEQYF
DNA: TGTGCCAGCAGGCTGGGGAGTCCCTCCTACGAGCAGTACTTC

J: TRBJ2-5
V: TRBV5-1
D: TRBD2
size: few
CDR3: CASSSLAGGSGETQYF
DNA: TGCGCCAGCAGCTCGCTAGCGGGAGGTTCAGGGGAGACCCAGTACTTC

J: TRBJ2-5
V: TRBV7-2
D: TRBD1
size: -
CDR3: CASSQSGQDQETQYF
DNA: TGTGCCAGCAGCCAAAGTGGACAGGATCAAGAGACCCAGTACTTC

J: TRBJ2-7
V: TRBV10-3
D: -
size: few
CDR3: CAISPNGGLEQYF
DNA: TGTGCCATCAGCCCCAATGGAGGGCTCGAGCAGTACTTC

J: TRBJ2-1
V: TRBV12-3/TRBV12-4
D: -
size: -
CDR3: CASSPPPGRYNEQFF
DNA: TGTGCCAGCAGTCCCCCTCCGGGGCGATACAATGAGCAGTTCTTC

J: TRBJ2-1
V: TRBV4-2
D: -
size: few
CDR3: CASSQDLPSYNEQFF
DNA: TGTGCCAGCAGCCAAGATCTACCCTCCTACAATGAGCAGTTCTTT

J: TRBJ1-4
V: TRBV12-3/TRBV12-4
D: -
size: many
CDR3: CASSRAPYEKLFF
DNA: TGTGCCAGCAGCCGGGCGCCATATGAAAAACTGTTTTTT